This is a list of T cell receptor beta chains from one sample in a study of cytomegalovirus exposure and HLA in healthy donors. The assay was immunoSEQ multiplex PCR, and TCRdb's table has in-frame clones only and misses some. The profile shows 65,000 to 85,000 clones, over 9% of them singletons. The sample taken for sequencing was PBMCs. The receptor set was obtained from a man aged 55 to 70 in good health and CMV-seropositive. Both conserved end residues are part of each CDR3. Each record gives: D gene, CDR3 length, J gene, V gene, clone size, CDR3 DNA, CDR3 protein. D genes are given only for firm matches. Expanded clones are given a class, and other clones once, few, many or no size at all.

D: -
length: 14
J: TRBJ2-3
V: TRBV9
size: few
DNA: TGTGCCAGCAGCGTAGAGATTCAGACAGATACGCAGTATTTT
CDR3: CASSVEIQTDTQYF

D: -
length: 11
J: TRBJ1-1
V: TRBV30
size: few
DNA: TGTGCCTGGAGTGACGGGATTGAAGCTTTCTTT
CDR3: CAWSDGIEAFF

D: TRBD1
length: 16
J: TRBJ1-2
V: TRBV28
size: -
DNA: TGTGCCAGCAGCTCCCGGGACAGGACCTTGAACTATGGCTACACCTTC
CDR3: CASSSRDRTLNYGYTF

D: -
length: 13
J: TRBJ2-1
V: TRBV2
size: few
DNA: TGTGCCGCCGCGGCAGAGGCCTACAATGAGCAGTTCTTC
CDR3: CAAAAEAYNEQFF

D: TRBD1
length: 14
J: TRBJ1-5
V: TRBV5-4
size: few
DNA: TGTGCCAGCAGCCGGACAGGGGATGGACAGCCCCAGCATTTT
CDR3: CASSRTGDGQPQHF

D: TRBD1
length: 16
J: TRBJ2-5
V: TRBV27
size: few
DNA: TGTGCCAGCAGTCCCCGGGACAGGGGATCGTATGAGACCCAGTACTTC
CDR3: CASSPRDRGSYETQYF

D: -
length: 14
J: TRBJ2-1
V: TRBV9
size: medium-sized
DNA: TGTGCCAGCGGGGGCGGAAGCTCCTACAATGAGCAGTTCTTC
CDR3: CASGGGSSYNEQFF

D: TRBD1
length: 12
J: TRBJ1-1
V: TRBV6-1
size: -
DNA: TGTGCCAGCAGTGAGACAGGGGCCCAAGCTTTCTTT
CDR3: CASSETGAQAFF

D: -
length: 14
J: TRBJ1-2
V: TRBV11-2
size: -
DNA: TGTGCCAGCAGCCCAATTCCAACTAACTATGGCTACACCTTC
CDR3: CASSPIPTNYGYTF

D: TRBD2
length: 14
J: TRBJ2-7
V: TRBV19
size: -
DNA: TGTGCCAGTAGTGTGACTAGCGGGAGCTACGAGCAGTACTTC
CDR3: CASSVTSGSYEQYF

D: TRBD1
length: 15
J: TRBJ1-2
V: TRBV5-1
size: -
DNA: TGCGCCAGCAGCTGGGACAGGGGATCTCTGGGAGGCTACACCTTC
CDR3: CASSWDRGSLGGYTF

D: -
length: 14
J: TRBJ2-2
V: TRBV4-1
size: few
DNA: TGCGCCAGCAGCCAGCCTACTAGAACCGGGGAGCTGTTTTTT
CDR3: CASSQPTRTGELFF

D: -
length: 14
J: TRBJ1-3
V: TRBV5-1
size: -
DNA: TGCGCCAGCAGATCTCAGGGATCTGGAAACACCATATATTTT
CDR3: CASRSQGSGNTIYF

D: TRBD1
length: 15
J: TRBJ1-2
V: TRBV9
size: few
DNA: TGTGCCAGCAGCCCCCGGGACAGGGATAACTATGGCTACACCTTC
CDR3: CASSPRDRDNYGYTF

D: TRBD1
length: 13
J: TRBJ2-7
V: TRBV28
size: few
DNA: TGTGCCAGCAGTCCCGACAGGGGGGGCGAGCAGTACTTC
CDR3: CASSPDRGGEQYF

D: TRBD1
length: 15
J: TRBJ1-1
V: TRBV5-4
size: few
DNA: TGTGCCAGCAGCCCCCGGGACAGTGGGAACACTGAAGCTTTCTTT
CDR3: CASSPRDSGNTEAFF

D: TRBD2
length: 18
J: TRBJ2-2
V: TRBV5-6
size: few
DNA: TGTGCCAGCAGCTCCCGGTCAGGTAGCGGGACCTACACCGGGGAGCTGTTTTTT
CDR3: CASSSRSGSGTYTGELFF

D: TRBD1
length: 16
J: TRBJ2-2
V: TRBV2
size: -
DNA: TGTGCCAGCAGTGAAGACGACAGGGGGAACACCGGGGAGCTGTTTTTT
CDR3: CASSEDDRGNTGELFF

D: TRBD2
length: 15
J: TRBJ2-1
V: TRBV12-5
size: -
DNA: TGTGCTAGTGGTTTGGTGGCGGGAGGGCCCAGTGAGCAGTTCTTC
CDR3: CASGLVAGGPSEQFF

D: TRBD2
length: 16
J: TRBJ2-5
V: TRBV27
size: -
DNA: TGTGCCAGCAGTCTCCTAGCGGGAGGGCCGGAGGAGACCCAGTACTTC
CDR3: CASSLLAGGPEETQYF

D: -
length: 16
J: TRBJ1-1
V: TRBV10-3
size: -
DNA: TGTGCCATCAGTGAGTCGACGGGGAATTGGCTCACTGAAGCTTTCTTT
CDR3: CAISESTGNWLTEAFF

D: TRBD2
length: 12
J: TRBJ2-4
V: TRBV6-6
size: few
DNA: TGTGCCAGCACCCCGCGGGAGGACATTCAGTACTTC
CDR3: CASTPREDIQYF

D: -
length: 18
J: TRBJ1-2
V: TRBV15
size: -
DNA: TGTGCCACCAGCAGAGATTTATCTTGGGCGGGATTAAACTATGGCTACACCTTC
CDR3: CATSRDLSWAGLNYGYTF

D: -
length: 16
J: TRBJ2-3
V: TRBV30
size: -
DNA: TGTGCGTCAGGTTCGGAGCAGTCAGGGTCCACAGATAAGCAGTATTTT
CDR3: CASGSEQSGSTDKQYF

D: -
length: 15
J: TRBJ2-6
V: TRBV25-1
size: -
DNA: TGTGCCAGCAGTGACCTCGACTTAGGGGCCAACGTCCTGACTTTC
CDR3: CASSDLDLGANVLTF

D: -
length: 14
J: TRBJ1-5
V: TRBV6-1
size: few
DNA: TGTGCCAGCAGTGAAGCAAATCTCAATCAGCCCCAGCATTTT
CDR3: CASSEANLNQPQHF

D: TRBD1
length: 14
J: TRBJ2-7
V: TRBV5-4
size: -
DNA: TGTGCCAGCAGCCCATGGACAGGGGGCTACGAGCAGTACTTC
CDR3: CASSPWTGGYEQYF

D: -
length: 14
J: TRBJ2-5
V: TRBV29-1
size: -
DNA: TGCAGCGTGGGGGCAGGGCAGACCAAAGAGACCCAGTACTTC
CDR3: CSVGAGQTKETQYF

D: -
length: 13
J: TRBJ1-2
V: TRBV25-1
size: -
DNA: TGTGCCAGCAGTGGGGGGGGGCAGGGCGTTCTTCTCTTC
CDR3: CASSGGGQGVLLF

D: -
length: 15
J: TRBJ2-1
V: TRBV27
size: few
DNA: TGTGCCAGCTCCTGGGCGGAGGGCCCGACGGGGGAGCAGTTCTTC
CDR3: CASSWAEGPTGEQFF

D: -
length: 16
J: TRBJ2-6
V: TRBV18
size: few
DNA: TGTGCCAGCTCACCACCGGGAGCGTCTGGGGCCAACGTCCTGACTTTC
CDR3: CASSPPGASGANVLTF

D: -
length: 18
J: TRBJ2-1
V: TRBV18
size: -
DNA: TGTGCCAGCTCACCCCAAACAGGGGGGCGGGGGCCATACAATGAGCAGTTCTTC
CDR3: CASSPQTGGRGPYNEQFF

D: -
length: 11
J: TRBJ1-2
V: TRBV20-1
size: -
DNA: TGCAGGGCCGAAGGGGGTGGTGGCTACACCTTC
CDR3: CRAEGGGGYTF

D: TRBD1
length: 13
J: TRBJ1-2
V: TRBV29-1
size: -
DNA: TGCAGCGTTGGGGACAGGGGGACATATGGCTACACCTTC
CDR3: CSVGDRGTYGYTF

D: -
length: 17
J: TRBJ1-1
V: TRBV19
size: few
DNA: TGTGCCAGTAGTGGGGCGGGTACGCGGGGATTTGACACTGAAGCTTTCTTT
CDR3: CASSGAGTRGFDTEAFF

D: TRBD1
length: 13
J: TRBJ1-1
V: TRBV27
size: few
DNA: TGTGCCAGCAGTTTCACAGGGGAGACTGAAGCTTTCTTT
CDR3: CASSFTGETEAFF

D: -
length: 15
J: TRBJ2-5
V: TRBV7-9
size: few
DNA: TGTGCCAGCAGCCGTTCCGGGACTTCTAAAGAGACCCAGTACTTC
CDR3: CASSRSGTSKETQYF

D: -
length: 16
J: TRBJ2-1
V: TRBV5-4
size: few
DNA: TGTGCCAGCAGCTTGGCGGCCGGGGGGCCGTACAATGAGCAGTTCTTC
CDR3: CASSLAAGGPYNEQFF

D: TRBD1
length: 13
J: TRBJ1-2
V: TRBV30
size: few
DNA: TGTGCCTGGAGCCTGGGACAGGGAAATGGCTACACCTTC
CDR3: CAWSLGQGNGYTF

D: TRBD2
length: 17
J: TRBJ2-3
V: TRBV7-6
size: -
DNA: TGTGCCAGCAGCGCTGGCCGTAGCGGGATAAGCACAGATACGCAGTATTTT
CDR3: CASSAGRSGISTDTQYF